The clone carrying this TCR beta chain is termed medium-sized. What it recognizes is unknown. A library prepared for alpha chains yielded this beta chain as an off-target read; its size is of little meaning. V lost 2 bases and J lost 7, with 6 bases in between. This CDR3 has 12 residues. Per germline, CDR1 MNHEY and CDR2 SVGEGT. This record comes from a study of spatial heterogeneity in lung cancer. The wider study: More than 8.5 raw reads, on average, carried each unique TCR and UMI combination. Regarding the study as a whole: How many expanded intratumoral alpha and beta TCRs were present tracked the tumor mutation count, which was a count of nonsynonymous mutations.

Time point denoted: sample taken at primary tumor resection. The donor population consisted of 72 patients with untreated, early-stage non-small cell lung cancer. Extraction of whole RNA from tumor, nontumor lung or frozen PBMC preceded unsorted sequencing. TCR cDNA molecules were tagged individually, and each one carried a unique molecular identifier. TCRdb redid the calling of the 5' RACE reads with MiXCR, one entry per CDR3 protein. The table lists approximately 3,200 distinct CDR3 sequences, over 4.5% of them singletons, with 25% to 40% in the top ten. The sequence was obtained from a female donor with early-stage non-small cell lung cancer. The source was lung tumor tissue, collected at surgery. This chain links TRBV6-2 or TRBV6-3 with TRBJ2-1; no firm D call. CDR3 protein: CASSYRSNEQFF. The CDR3 coding sequence is TGTGCCAGCAGTTACCGGAGTAATGAGCAGTTCTTC.